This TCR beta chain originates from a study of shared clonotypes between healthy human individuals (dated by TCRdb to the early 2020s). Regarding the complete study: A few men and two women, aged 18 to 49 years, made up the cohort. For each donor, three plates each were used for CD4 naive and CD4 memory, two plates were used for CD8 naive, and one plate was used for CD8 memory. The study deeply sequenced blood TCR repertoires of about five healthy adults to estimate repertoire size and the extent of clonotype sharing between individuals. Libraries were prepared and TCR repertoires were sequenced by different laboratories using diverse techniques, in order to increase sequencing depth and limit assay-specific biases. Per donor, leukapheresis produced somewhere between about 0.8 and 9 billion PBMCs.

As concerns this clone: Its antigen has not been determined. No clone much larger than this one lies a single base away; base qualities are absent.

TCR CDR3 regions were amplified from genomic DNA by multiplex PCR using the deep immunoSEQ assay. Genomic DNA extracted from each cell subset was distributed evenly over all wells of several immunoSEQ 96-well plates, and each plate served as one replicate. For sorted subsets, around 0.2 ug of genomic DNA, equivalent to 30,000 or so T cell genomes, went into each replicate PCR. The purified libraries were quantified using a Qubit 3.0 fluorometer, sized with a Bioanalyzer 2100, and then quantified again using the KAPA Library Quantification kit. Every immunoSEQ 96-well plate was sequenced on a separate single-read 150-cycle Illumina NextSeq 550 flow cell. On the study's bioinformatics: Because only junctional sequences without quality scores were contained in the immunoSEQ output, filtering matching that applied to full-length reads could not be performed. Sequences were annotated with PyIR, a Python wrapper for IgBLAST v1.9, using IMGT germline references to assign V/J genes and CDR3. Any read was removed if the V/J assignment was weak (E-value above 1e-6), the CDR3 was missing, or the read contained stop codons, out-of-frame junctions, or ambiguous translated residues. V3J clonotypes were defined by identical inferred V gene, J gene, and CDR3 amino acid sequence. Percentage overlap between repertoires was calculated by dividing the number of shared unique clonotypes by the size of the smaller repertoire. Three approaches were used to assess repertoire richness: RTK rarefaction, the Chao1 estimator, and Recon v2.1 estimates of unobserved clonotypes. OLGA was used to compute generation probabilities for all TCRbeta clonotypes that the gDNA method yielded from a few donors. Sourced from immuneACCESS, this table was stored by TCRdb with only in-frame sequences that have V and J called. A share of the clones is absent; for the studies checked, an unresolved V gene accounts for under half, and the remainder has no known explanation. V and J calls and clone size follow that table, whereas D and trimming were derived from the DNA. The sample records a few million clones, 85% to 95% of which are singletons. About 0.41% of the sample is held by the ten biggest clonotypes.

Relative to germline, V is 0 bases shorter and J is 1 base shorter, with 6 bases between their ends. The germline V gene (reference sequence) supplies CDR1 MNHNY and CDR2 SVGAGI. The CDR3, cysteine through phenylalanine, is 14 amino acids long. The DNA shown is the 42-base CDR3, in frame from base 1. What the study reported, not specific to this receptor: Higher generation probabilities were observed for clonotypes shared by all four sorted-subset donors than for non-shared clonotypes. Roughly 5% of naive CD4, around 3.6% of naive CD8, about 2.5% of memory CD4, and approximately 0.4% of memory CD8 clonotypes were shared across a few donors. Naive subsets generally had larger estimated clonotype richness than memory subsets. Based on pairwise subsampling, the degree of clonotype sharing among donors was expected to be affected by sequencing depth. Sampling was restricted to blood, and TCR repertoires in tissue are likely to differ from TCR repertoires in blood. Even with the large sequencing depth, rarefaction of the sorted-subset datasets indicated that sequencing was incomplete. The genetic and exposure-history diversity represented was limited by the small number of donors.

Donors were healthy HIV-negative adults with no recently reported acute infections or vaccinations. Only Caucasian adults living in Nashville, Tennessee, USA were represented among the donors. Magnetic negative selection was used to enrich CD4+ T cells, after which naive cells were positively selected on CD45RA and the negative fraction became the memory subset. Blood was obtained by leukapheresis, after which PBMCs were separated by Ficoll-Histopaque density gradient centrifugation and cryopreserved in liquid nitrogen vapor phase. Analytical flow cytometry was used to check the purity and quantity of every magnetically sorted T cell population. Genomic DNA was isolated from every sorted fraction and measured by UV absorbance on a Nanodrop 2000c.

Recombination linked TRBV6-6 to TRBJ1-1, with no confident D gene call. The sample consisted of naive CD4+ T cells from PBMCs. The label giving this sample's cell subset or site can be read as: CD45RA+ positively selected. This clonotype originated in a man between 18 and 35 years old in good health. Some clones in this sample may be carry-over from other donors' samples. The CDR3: CASSYSNKNTEAFF. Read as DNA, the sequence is TGTGCCAGCAGTTACTCGAATAAGAACACTGAAGCTTTCTTT.